This TCR beta chain was identified in a study of blood T cell repertoires in COVID-19 (TCRdb year 2020). With respect to the entire study: Samples covering the acute and convalescent phases of COVID-19 were provided by collaborators in the United States, Italy and Spain. Subjects who had been exposed to COVID-19, were actively infected with it, or had recovered from it provided the deeply sampled blood TCRbeta repertoires that made up the dataset. A de-identified subject ID, COVID-19 status, age in years and sex were almost always included in the sample metadata. Samples were obtained from the ongoing ImmuneRACE study (first 160 participants) and from some 1,200 subjects provided by 6 global collaborators. The material from the prospective study consisted of cDNA or gDNA derived from T cells, B-cell-depleted T cells, or PBMCs. The repertoires were released in a freely available public database intended as a resource for research on the immune response to SARS-CoV-2. Where available, HLA class I and class II types were taken from metadata supplied by the sample provider and were not determined by assay-based typing.

TCRbeta CDR3 regions were amplified from genomic DNA by means of the immunoSEQ Assay, a bias-controlled multiplex PCR. Turning to the authors' computational methods: The number of nucleated cells in each sample was estimated from the amplification of reference gene primers within the assay. Sequence reads were collapsed and filtered to measure the absolute abundance of every unique TCRbeta CDR3 rearrangement. Productive Simpson clonality was computed per sample as the square root of Simpson's diversity index over productive rearrangements. In TCRdb, the immuneACCESS table is reduced to in-frame sequences with V and J assigned. These tables do not hold every clone; where another copy was compared, an unresolved V gene accounts for under half, and the others remain unexplained. That table supplies the V and J calls and clone size; D and trimming were determined from the DNA. The sample yields approximately 300,000 clones; 90% were counted once. The ten biggest clones cover about 4.2% of the sample.

Including the terminal cysteine and phenylalanine, the CDR3 comprises 17 residues. Of the read, only the CDR3 DNA is kept; its 51 bases are in frame from base 1. At the junction V is shortened by 1 base and J by 5 bases; bases outside the gene matches: 8. CDR1 and CDR2 (LGHDT, YNNKEL) derive from the germline V gene (reference sequence). What the work shows at the level of the full study, not this receptor alone: The amount of clinical and demographic metadata varied by source and participant and was provided uncurated.

As for this clone: What antigen it recognizes has not been identified. Base qualities are missing; no much larger clone stands one base away.

Participants in the prospective study were enrolled through a virtual design, were aged about 18 to 89 years, and lived in about 25 United States geographic areas. Cohort assignment in the prospective study relied on participant-reported clinical history from a screening survey and a study questionnaire. Exposed participants had been in contact, within 2 weeks of entering the study, with a person who had a PCR-confirmed or clinician-diagnosed case of COVID-19. In the prospective study, whole blood, serum and a nasopharyngeal or oropharyngeal swab were collected from each participant by mobile phlebotomists. Additional blood draws and questionnaires over an approximately 2-month period could optionally be provided by prospective study participants. Before DNA extraction, prospective study blood samples were shipped either frozen or at room temperature.

Sequencing was carried out using PBMCs or T cells enriched from blood (not recorded which). The clonotype was recovered from a woman younger than 45 who had been exposed to COVID-19. Recombination joined TRBV3-1 (or the pseudogene TRBV3-2) with TRBJ2-5; 12 middle bases align to TRBD2. The DNA is TGTGCCAGCAGCCAAGGACTAGCGGGGGAGTACGGGGAGACCCAGTACTTC. This sequence encodes CASSQGLAGEYGETQYF.